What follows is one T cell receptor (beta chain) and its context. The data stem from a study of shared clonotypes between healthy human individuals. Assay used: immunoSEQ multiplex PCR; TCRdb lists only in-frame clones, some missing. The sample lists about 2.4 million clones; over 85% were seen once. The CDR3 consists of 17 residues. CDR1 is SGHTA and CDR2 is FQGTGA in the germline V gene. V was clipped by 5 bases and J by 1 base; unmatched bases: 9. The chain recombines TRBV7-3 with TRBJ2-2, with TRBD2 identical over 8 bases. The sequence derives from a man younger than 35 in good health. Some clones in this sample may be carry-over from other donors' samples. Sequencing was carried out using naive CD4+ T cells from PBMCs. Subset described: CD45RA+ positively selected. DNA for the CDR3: TGTGCCAGCAGCCCTAGGCGGGGGGCGAAGAACACCGGGGAGCTGTTTTTT. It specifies CASSPRRGAKNTGELFF.